This TCR beta chain appears in the sequencing data of a study of shared clonotypes between healthy human individuals. Data came from immunoSEQ multiplex PCR; TCRdb stores just in-frame clones and leaves some out. Here the sample spans 300,000 to 400,000 clones, about nine tenths being singletons. Germline V gene lookup returns CDR1 MNHEY and CDR2 SVGAGI. This CDR3 has 15 amino acids. Trimming left V 2 bases short and J 8 bases short, with 18 bases between. Participating donors were healthy, HIV-negative adults free of recent acute infections or vaccinations. The source material was memory CD8+ T cells sorted from blood. Subset here: CD45RO+ cells pooled with CCR7-negative TemRA cells. The chain couples TRBV6-5 to TRBJ2-5; no definite D call. This receptor was taken from a man in his late teens or twenties in good health. The CDR3 DNA is TGTGCCAGCAGTTACACGGGCCCTAGGGTAGGAACCCAGTACTTC. This translates into CASSYTGPRVGTQYF.